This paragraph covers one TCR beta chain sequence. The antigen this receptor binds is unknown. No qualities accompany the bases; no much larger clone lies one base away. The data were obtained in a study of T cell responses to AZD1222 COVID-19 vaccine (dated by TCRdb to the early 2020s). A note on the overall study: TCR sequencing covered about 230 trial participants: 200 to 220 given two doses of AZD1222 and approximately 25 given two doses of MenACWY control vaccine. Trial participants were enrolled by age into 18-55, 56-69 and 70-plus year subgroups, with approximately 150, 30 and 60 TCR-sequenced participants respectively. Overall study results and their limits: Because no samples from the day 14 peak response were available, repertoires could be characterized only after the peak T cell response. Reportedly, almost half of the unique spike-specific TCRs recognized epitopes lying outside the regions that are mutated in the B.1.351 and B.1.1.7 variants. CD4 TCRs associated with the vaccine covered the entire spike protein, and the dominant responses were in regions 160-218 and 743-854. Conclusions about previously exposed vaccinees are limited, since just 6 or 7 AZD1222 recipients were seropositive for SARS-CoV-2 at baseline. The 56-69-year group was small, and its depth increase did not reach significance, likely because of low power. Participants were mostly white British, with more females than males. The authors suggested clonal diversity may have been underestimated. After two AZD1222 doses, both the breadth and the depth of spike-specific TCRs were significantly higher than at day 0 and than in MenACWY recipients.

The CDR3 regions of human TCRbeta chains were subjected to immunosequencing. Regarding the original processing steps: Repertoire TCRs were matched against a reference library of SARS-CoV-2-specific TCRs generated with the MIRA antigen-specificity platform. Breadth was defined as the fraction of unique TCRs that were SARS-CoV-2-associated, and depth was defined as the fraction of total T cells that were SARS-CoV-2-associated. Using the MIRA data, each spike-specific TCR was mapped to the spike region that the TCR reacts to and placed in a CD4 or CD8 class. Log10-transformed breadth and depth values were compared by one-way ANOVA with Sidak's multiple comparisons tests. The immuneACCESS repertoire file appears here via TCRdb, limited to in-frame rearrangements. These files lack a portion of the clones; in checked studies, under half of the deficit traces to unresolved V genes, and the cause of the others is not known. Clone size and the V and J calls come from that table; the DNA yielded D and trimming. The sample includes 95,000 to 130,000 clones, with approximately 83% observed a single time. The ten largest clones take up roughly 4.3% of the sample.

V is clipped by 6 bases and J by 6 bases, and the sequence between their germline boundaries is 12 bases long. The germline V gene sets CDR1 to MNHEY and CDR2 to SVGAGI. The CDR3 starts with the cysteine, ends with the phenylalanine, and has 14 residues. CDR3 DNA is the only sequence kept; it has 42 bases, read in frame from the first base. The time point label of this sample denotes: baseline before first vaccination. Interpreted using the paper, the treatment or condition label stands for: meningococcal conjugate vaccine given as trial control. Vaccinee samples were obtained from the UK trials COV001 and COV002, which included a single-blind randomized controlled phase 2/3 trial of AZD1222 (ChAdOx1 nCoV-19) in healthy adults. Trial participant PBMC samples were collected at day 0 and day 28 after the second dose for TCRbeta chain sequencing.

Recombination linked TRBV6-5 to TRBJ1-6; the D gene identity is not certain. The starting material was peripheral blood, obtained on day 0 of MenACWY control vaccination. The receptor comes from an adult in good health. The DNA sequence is TGTGCCAGCAGGGCCGCGGAGGGTAATTCACCCCTCCACTTT. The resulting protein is CASRAAEGNSPLHF.